The TCR beta chain under discussion was sequenced for a study of beta chain features in type 1 diabetes (dated by TCRdb to the late 2010s). About the investigation overall: No differences in mean age, gender distribution, total cell number or subset yield were found between patients and healthy donors. Regulatory and stem cell-like memory subsets were isolated from only 8 patients and 8 healthy donors, whereas naive and central memory subsets came from all 30 or so donors. The study compared TCRB repertoires of sorted circulating CD4+ T cell subsets between recently diagnosed type 1 diabetes patients and matched healthy donors. A total of roughly 98,000,000 sorted cells were examined across all samples, and RNA yield correlated strongly with the number of cells per subset. Broader findings and caveats from the paper: PCR may preferentially amplify shorter templates, but because patient and control samples were amplified and corrected together, any resulting skew would affect both groups equally. At VDJ recombination sites, type 1 diabetes patients had fewer insertions and more deleted nucleotides, which implies abnormalities in thymic rearrangement. Because cDNA was sequenced instead of genomic DNA, activated cells with high expression could be over-represented, although the groups did not differ in activation or CD3 levels. HLA sub-analyses involved small numbers of individuals, so any influence of HLA type on TCRB rearrangement remained unresolved. Naive, central memory and regulatory TCRB repertoires appeared to be more similar among patients than among healthy donors. Type 1 diabetes patients showed a moderate but significant shortening of TCRB CDR3 length in all four CD4+ subsets.

Concerning this clone itself: Its antigen is unknown. No much larger clonotype is one base removed from it; base qualities were not supplied.

A single peripheral blood draw of around 0.11 L on average was collected from each donor into heparinised tubes. A BD FACSAria II and a panel including CD45RO, CCR7, CD25, CD127, CD95 and CD27 were used to sort naive, central memory, regulatory and stem cell-like memory CD4+ T cells. Every sorted population had a purity above 95%. PBMCs were isolated right away by Lymphoprep density gradient centrifugation and were stained directly, without culture. To minimize batch effects, samples were stained and sorted in pairs, one healthy donor with one patient per experiment. All of the isolated RNA was reverse transcribed with the High Capacity cDNA Reverse Transcription Kit, so expressed TCRB transcripts were sequenced. Deep immunoSEQ sequencing was applied to naive, central memory and regulatory T cell samples, giving an average of roughly 3.5 million total reads per sample. Sorted cells were lysed in RLT buffer, and RNA was extracted using DNase-treated RNeasy Micro or Mini kits according to cell number. Each cell subset was processed on its own to prevent cross-contamination, while patient and healthy donor samples were processed together. The immunoSEQ multiplex PCR was used to amplify TCRB sequences from cDNA, yielding 87-bp fragments that span the CDR3 region. Amplicons were sequenced on the Illumina HiSeq platform. The original methods were these. PCR bias was computationally corrected using synthetic template baselines, reads within Hamming distance 2 were collapsed, and singletons that could not be merged were discarded. Reads were aligned against IMGT so that V, D and J genes, CDR3 length and insertions or deletions at six rearrangement sites could be assigned. Within each subset, clonotype counts were normalized to sorted cell number, after which true diversity and Gini coefficients were computed with the tcR R package. The overlap coefficient, calculated on TCRB nucleotide sequences, was used to measure repertoire sharing. Out-of-frame TCRB sequences from naive cells were analyzed as a proxy for the pre-selection repertoire. TCRdb obtained this table from immuneACCESS and retained in-frame rearrangements with V and J assigned. These tables miss some clones; where compared with another copy, unresolved V genes account for less than half of the shortfall, and the remainder is unexplained. The V and J calls and clone size come from that table; D and trimming were worked out from the DNA. The sample table records 970,000 or so clones; around a sixth of these occur just once. The ten top clones hold around 0.02% of the sample.

This TCR came from a woman aged 18-30 years in good health. The source material was naive CD4+ T cells from blood. What this sample's cell subset or site label stands for: true naive CD4+ T cells.

The CDR3 region reads CASSLFQYEQYF. Here is the DNA: TGTGCCAGCAGCTTGTTCCAATACGAGCAGTACTTC. This chain is built from TRBV5-4 and TRBJ2-7; the D gene identity is not certain. There are 12 amino acids in the CDR3, from cysteine to phenylalanine inclusive. The CDR3 DNA has 36 bases and is translated from base 1. From the germline V gene (reference sequence), CDR1 is SGHNT and CDR2 is YYREEE. A distance of 6 bases separates the germline ends of V and J, which lose 1 base and 4 bases respectively.